This TCR beta chain came from a study of cytomegalovirus exposure and HLA in healthy donors. V was trimmed by 6 bases and J by 2 bases, leaving 14 bases between them. Germline loops: CDR1 MDHEN, CDR2 SYDVKM. This CDR3 has 14 residues. By share, this clone counts as medium-sized (0.01 to 0.1%). Both 60 Vbeta primers and 13 Jbeta primers went into the PCR. Using immunoSEQ multiplex PCR, the repertoire was profiled, and TCRdb retains in-frame clones only, with some absent. The repertoire includes 100,000 or so clones, under 80% of them detected once, and approximately 4.8% sits in the top ten. The source is a young woman in good health and CMV-seropositive. The sample comprised PBMCs. The chain links TRBV28 to TRBJ2-7; possibly TRBD2 for D (6 bases). CDR3 residues: CASRPAGMAYEQYF. The CDR3 region has the DNA TGTGCCAGCAGGCCAGCGGGTATGGCCTACGAGCAGTACTTC. Full variable domain (missing parts from reference TRBV28 and TRBJ2-7): DVKVTQSSRYLVKRTGEKVFLECVQDMDHENMFWYRQDPGLGLRLIYFSYDVKMKEKGDIPEGYSVSREKKERFSLILESASTNQTSMYLCASRPAGMAYEQYFGPGTRLTVT.